This is a list of T cell receptor beta chains from one sample in a study of T cells after yellow fever vaccination. TCRdb recomputed calls from the 5' RACE reads with MiXCR, one row per CDR3 protein. The top ten clones hold about 1% of a sample with approximately 250,000 distinct CDR3 sequences, roughly 6.3% of them seen once. This specimen was CD4+ T cells sorted from PBMCs, taken on the day of the yellow fever booster vaccination. Receptor source: a man aged 30 to 45 who received the YFV17D yellow fever vaccine. CDR3s include the opening cysteine and the closing phenylalanine or tryptophan. The D gene is left open where the match is weak. Not all rows give a size; the values are once, few, many and, for expanded clones, a class.

CDR3 DNA: TGTGCCAGCAACCGCGGACAGGCCGTCTCCTACGAGCAGTACTTC
CDR3 protein: CASNRGQAVSYEQYF
J gene: TRBJ2-7
D gene: TRBD1
clone size: .
V gene: TRBV12-3/TRBV12-4

CDR3 DNA: TGCAGTGTCCCGGGACTAGCGGGAGGCTCCTACAATGGGCAGTTCTTC
CDR3 protein: CSVPGLAGGSYNGQFF
J gene: TRBJ2-1
D gene: TRBD2
clone size: .
V gene: TRBV20-1

CDR3 DNA: TGTGCCAGCAGCTTAGTAGGCAATTCCTACGAGCAGTACTTC
CDR3 protein: CASSLVGNSYEQYF
J gene: TRBJ2-7
D gene: .
clone size: many
V gene: TRBV7-2

CDR3 DNA: TGCAGTGCTCCTAACCCGGGACAGCAGAACACTGAAGCTTTCTTT
CDR3 protein: CSAPNPGQQNTEAFF
J gene: TRBJ1-1
D gene: TRBD1
clone size: many
V gene: TRBV20-1

CDR3 DNA: TGCAGTGCTAAAACAGGAGCGAACACTGAAGCTTTCTTT
CDR3 protein: CSAKTGANTEAFF
J gene: TRBJ1-1
D gene: .
clone size: many
V gene: TRBV20-1

CDR3 DNA: TGCAGTCCACGACTAGCGGGGGTAGAGACCCAGTACTTC
CDR3 protein: CSPRLAGVETQYF
J gene: TRBJ2-5
D gene: TRBD2
clone size: few
V gene: TRBV20-1

CDR3 DNA: TGTGCCACTAGTATACCCTGGGCAGGCTTGAACACCGGGGAGCTGTTTTTT
CDR3 protein: CATSIPWAGLNTGELFF
J gene: TRBJ2-2
D gene: .
clone size: .
V gene: TRBV19

CDR3 DNA: TGTGCCAGCAGTTTAAAAGCGGGAGTCGTCTATGAGCAGTTCTTC
CDR3 protein: CASSLKAGVVYEQFF
J gene: TRBJ2-1
D gene: TRBD2
clone size: .
V gene: TRBV28

CDR3 DNA: TGCAGTGCCGAACAGGGGGCAAAATTATTAGCGGGAGTTCGAGAGCAGTTCTTC
CDR3 protein: CSAEQGAKLLAGVREQFF
J gene: TRBJ2-1
D gene: .
clone size: .
V gene: TRBV20-1

CDR3 DNA: TGTGCCAGCATGGGGCAGGGGGTCTACAATGAGCAGTTCTTC
CDR3 protein: CASMGQGVYNEQFF
J gene: TRBJ2-1
D gene: TRBD1
clone size: many
V gene: TRBV27

CDR3 DNA: TGTGCCAGCAGCTTAATGAAGGGGAGCGAGCAGTACTTC
CDR3 protein: CASSLMKGSEQYF
J gene: TRBJ2-7
D gene: .
clone size: many
V gene: TRBV7-3

CDR3 DNA: TGTGCCAGCAGCTTAGGCGGACAAGTCTCTGGAAACACCATATATTTT
CDR3 protein: CASSLGGQVSGNTIYF
J gene: TRBJ1-3
D gene: .
clone size: .
V gene: TRBV5-4

CDR3 DNA: TGTGCCAGCAGCTTAGATTGGGCAGCGTACGAGCAGTACTTC
CDR3 protein: CASSLDWAAYEQYF
J gene: TRBJ2-7
D gene: .
clone size: few
V gene: TRBV11-2

CDR3 DNA: TGCAGTGCCCAAGGTCGAGGGGGTCTTTACGAGCAGTACTTC
CDR3 protein: CSAQGRGGLYEQYF
J gene: TRBJ2-7
D gene: .
clone size: few
V gene: TRBV20-1

CDR3 DNA: TGTGCCAGCAGGGGAGGACTAGCGTACTCCTACGAGCAGTACTTC
CDR3 protein: CASRGGLAYSYEQYF
J gene: TRBJ2-7
D gene: TRBD2
clone size: many
V gene: TRBV7-9

CDR3 DNA: TGTGCCAGCAGTTTAGCCAGGGGGGAAGCTTTCTTT
CDR3 protein: CASSLARGEAFF
J gene: TRBJ1-1
D gene: TRBD1
clone size: .
V gene: TRBV28

CDR3 DNA: TGTGCCAGCAGGTACACTAGCGGAGCGTACAATGAGCAGTTCTTC
CDR3 protein: CASRYTSGAYNEQFF
J gene: TRBJ2-1
D gene: TRBD2
clone size: .
V gene: TRBV7-2

CDR3 DNA: TGTGCCAGCAGCCGACTAACAAAAGCGGGAGTTCGCACAGATACGCAGTATTTT
CDR3 protein: CASSRLTKAGVRTDTQYF
J gene: TRBJ2-3
D gene: TRBD2
clone size: few
V gene: TRBV11-1

CDR3 DNA: TGCGCCAGCAGCCAAGATCGGGCGAGACAGGGGATGTTAGGGGTTATAAGGGATGAAAAACTGTTTTTT
CDR3 protein: CASSQDRARQGMLGVIRDEKLFF
J gene: TRBJ1-4
D gene: TRBD1
clone size: .
V gene: TRBV4-1

CDR3 DNA: TGTGCCAGCAGTGGGACCGGCGTCGAGACCCAGTACTTC
CDR3 protein: CASSGTGVETQYF
J gene: TRBJ2-5
D gene: .
clone size: many
V gene: TRBV2

CDR3 DNA: TGTGCCAGCAGTTTATCCTATCAGGGGATCGCTGAAGCTTTCTTT
CDR3 protein: CASSLSYQGIAEAFF
J gene: TRBJ1-1
D gene: .
clone size: .
V gene: TRBV27

CDR3 DNA: TGTGCCGCTGCCGGGACAGGGCCCGAAAAACTGTTTTTT
CDR3 protein: CAAAGTGPEKLFF
J gene: TRBJ1-4
D gene: TRBD1
clone size: few
V gene: TRBV28

CDR3 DNA: TGTGCCAGCTATGCAACGGTCGTTTCTGGAAACACCATATATTTT
CDR3 protein: CASYATVVSGNTIYF
J gene: TRBJ1-3
D gene: .
clone size: .
V gene: TRBV28

CDR3 DNA: TGTGCCACAAGCACTCGAAGGGACAGGGGGCGCGTGGTCATTCAGTACTTC
CDR3 protein: CATSTRRDRGRVVIQYF
J gene: TRBJ2-4
D gene: TRBD1
clone size: .
V gene: TRBV6-5